This is a list of T cell receptor beta chains from one sample in a study of CXCR3-negative and CXCR3-positive naive CD8 T cells. With the 5' RACE reads reprocessed, TCRdb shows one record per CDR3 protein and no DNA. The table for this sample gives 90,000 to 100,000 distinct CDR3 sequences. Source material: naive CXCR3- CD8+ T cells from blood. The source of these receptors is a human donor in good health. Some clones in this sample may be carry-over from other donors' samples. CDR3s include the opening cysteine and the closing phenylalanine or tryptophan. Each record gives: J gene, V gene, CDR3 protein.

>TRBJ2-5|TRBV27
CASSSPGGAQETQYF
>TRBJ2-7|TRBV27
CASSFSGSSYEQYF
>TRBJ2-5|TRBV29-1
CSGRAVETQYF
>TRBJ2-1|TRBV7-8
CASSPGAEQFF
>TRBJ1-4|TRBV2
CASRPRTVVNEKLFF
>TRBJ2-7|TRBV4-1
CASSQGSGRTYEQYF
>TRBJ2-2|TRBV6-2/TRBV6-3
CASSLPGTGELFF
>TRBJ1-1|TRBV5-4
CASSLGQGEVETEAFF
>TRBJ2-5|TRBV7-9
CASSLEGTGEKTQYF
>TRBJ1-6|TRBV27
CASSFHGRPLHF
>TRBJ1-1|TRBV9
CASSVQGQTNTEAFF
>TRBJ2-1|TRBV7-2
CASSPSGGPYNEQFF
>TRBJ2-2|TRBV5-1
CASSLINTGELFF
>TRBJ1-1|TRBV7-9
CASRLGGDTEAFF
>TRBJ1-1|TRBV6-5
CASSYIENTEAFF
>TRBJ2-7|TRBV7-6
CASSLADRYYEQYF
>TRBJ1-1|TRBV7-7
CASSLTGELTEAFF
>TRBJ2-1|TRBV19
CASSITVNNEQFF
>TRBJ1-1|TRBV2
CASSRGMNTEAFF